The T cell receptor beta chain under discussion was sequenced for a study of beta chain features in type 1 diabetes. With regard to this clone: Its antigen is undetermined.

CDR3 length equals 15 residues. The germline gives CDR1 SGHAT, CDR2 FQNNGV. Deletions cut 5 bases from V and 8 bases from J, with 19 bases between. Study-level results: A pattern of fewer insertions and more deletions at VDJ junctions was seen in type 1 diabetes patients. Patients with Type 1 diabetes showed moderately but significantly shorter TCRB CDR3s in all four CD4+ subsets.

The whole isolated RNA underwent reverse transcription, so sequencing captured expressed TCRB transcripts. An average of about 3.5 million reads was obtained for naive, central memory and regulatory T cell samples. Profiling relied on immunoSEQ multiplex PCR, and the TCRdb table lists in-frame clones only, not all of them. The sample includes a few hundred thousand clones, roughly 13% of them seen just once. Sequenced sample: naive CD4+ T cells from blood. The chain combines TRBV11-2 with TRBJ2-1, with a tentative D call TRBD2 (6 bases). The sequence came from a woman aged 18-35 years with type 1 diabetes. CDR3 nucleotides: TGTGCCAGCAGCCGGAGGGTTCCTCCTGGGGATGAGCAGTTCTTC. It yields the protein CASSRRVPPGDEQFF.